This entry lists 25 T cell receptor beta chains sequenced from one sample in a study of beta chain features in type 1 diabetes. Expressed TCRB transcripts got sequenced, as all isolated RNA was reverse transcribed. Using immunoSEQ multiplex PCR, the repertoire was profiled, and TCRdb retains in-frame clones only, with some absent. The sample includes around 350,000 clones, approximately 12% of them seen just once. Sequenced sample: naive CD4+ T cells from blood. These receptor sequences come from a man aged 18 to 29 in good health.

This sequence joins TRBV30 and TRBJ2-1; 8 nucleotides align to TRBD2. The germline gives CDR1 GTSNPN, CDR2 SVGIG (reference sequence). The V gene end was trimmed by 7 bases and the J gene end by 5 bases; junction bases not matched to a gene: 7. This CDR3 is 13 amino acids long. In nucleotides, the CDR3 is TGTGCCTCTAAGCGGGGGCCCAACAATGAGCAGTTCTTC. Translating it yields CASKRGPNNEQFF. Filled out from reference TRBV30 and TRBJ2-1, the complete variable domain reads SQTIHQWPATLVQPVGSPLSLECTVEGTSNPNLYWYRQAAGRGLQLLFYSVGIGQISSEVPQNLSASRPQDRQFILSSKKLLLSDSGFYLCASKRGPNNEQFFGPGTRLTVL.

This clone has just a few counts. The chain couples TRBV4-2 to TRBJ1-3, with 7 bases identical to TRBD1. Germline V gives CDR1 LGHNA, CDR2 YNFKEQ. The CDR3 is 16 residues long. The V and J ends lost 2 bases and 4 bases, in that order; junction bases with no gene match: 8. The CDR3 DNA reads TGTGCCAGCAGCCAACCTGACAGGGCGAGGGGAAACACCATATATTTT. Translation: CASSQPDRARGNTIYF.

This chain joins TRBV10-3 and TRBJ1-5; weak D call: TRBD1 (5 bases). Trimming stripped 0 bases from V and 10 bases from J, with 13 bases between. This CDR3 is 14 amino acids long. Germline CDR1 ENHRY, CDR2 SYGVKD. The CDR3 DNA follows: TGTGCCATCAGTGAGTCGACAGCTGACGGACCCCAGCATTTT. Protein sequence: CAISESTADGPQHF.

This clone was counted a few times. The chain couples TRBV5-6 to TRBJ1-2, with D uncertain. The V gene lost 0 bases and the J gene lost 7 bases, with 22 bases spanning the gap. This CDR3 region has 17 residues. Per germline, CDR1 SGHDT and CDR2 YYEEEE. The CDR3 nucleotides read TGTGCCAGCAGCTTGGTCGGCGGACTGAACAGCTTGGGTGGCTACACCTTC. Amino acids: CASSLVGGLNSLGGYTF.

V and J are TRBV7-9 and TRBJ2-5; 11 nucleotides line up with TRBD2. V lost 6 bases and J lost 4; bases outside the gene matches: 7. CDR3 size: 15 residues. Germline assignment: CDR1 SEHNR and CDR2 FQNEAQ (reference sequence). The DNA of the CDR3 is TGTGCCAGCAGTTCCGGGCTAGCGGGGGGAGAGACCCAGTACTTC. Residues: CASSSGLAGGETQYF. Full variable domain (outside the CDR3, taken from reference TRBV7-9 and TRBJ2-5): DTGVSQNPRHKITKRGQNVTFRCDPISEHNRLYWYRQTLGQGPEFLTYFQNEAQLEKSRLLSDRFSAERPKGSFSTLEIQRTEQGDSAMYLCASSSGLAGGETQYFGPGTRLLVL.

The rearrangement links TRBV7-9 to TRBJ2-1; TRBD1 is a possible D gene (6 bases). Trimming took off 5 bases at V and 4 bases at J, with 15 bases between the two ends. Germline V gene sequence: CDR1 SEHNR, CDR2 FQNEAQ (reference sequence). This CDR3 has 15 amino acids. CDR3 amino acids: CASSVQGRRYNEQFF. CDR3 coding DNA: TGTGCCAGCAGCGTACAGGGTCGGAGGTACAATGAGCAGTTCTTC.

This sequence joins TRBV7-3 and TRBJ2-7, with TRBD1 as a possible D gene (5 bases). CDR1 is SGHTA, CDR2 FQGTGA, per germline. Between the trimmed V and J ends, which lost 4 bases and 2 bases, there was a span of 12 bases. CDR3 length: 14 amino acids. The CDR3 region is CASSSQAGTYEQYF. CDR3 sequence (DNA): TGTGCCAGCAGCTCACAGGCCGGTACCTACGAGCAGTACTTC. Combining the CDR3 with reference TRBV7-3 and TRBJ2-7 gives the whole variable domain GAGVSQTPSNKVTEKGKYVELRCDPISGHTALYWYRQSLGQGPEFLIYFQGTGAADDSGLPNDRFFAVRPEGSVSTLKIQRTERGDSAVYLCASSSQAGTYEQYFGPGTRLTVT.

This sequence joins TRBV11-2 and TRBJ2-5; 7 nucleotides align to TRBD1. Looked up from germline, CDR1 is SGHAT and CDR2 is FQNNGV. The V and J ends lost 4 bases and 1 base, in that order; junction bases with no gene match: 0. The CDR3 runs to 13 residues. CDR3 coding DNA: TGTGCCAGCAGCTACAGGGGCCAAGAGACCCAGTACTTC. Protein sequence: CASSYRGQETQYF.

The rearrangement uses TRBV18 and TRBJ2-7, with 7 bases matching TRBD1. V shed 2 bases, J shed 3 bases, and the junction held 4 bases outside the gene matches. Per the germline V gene, CDR1 is KGHSH and CDR2 is LQKENI. The CDR3 contains 14 residues. CDR3 protein: CASSPKTGIYEQYF. The DNA for the CDR3 is TGTGCCAGCTCACCAAAGACAGGGATCTACGAGCAGTACTTC.

This clone was detected a few times. This sequence joins TRBV19 and TRBJ2-7, with 12 bases lining up with TRBD2. Per germline, CDR1 LNHDA and CDR2 SQIVND (reference sequence). Trimming at V came to 4 bases and at J to 4 bases, leaving 8 bases not matched to a gene. The CDR3 loop spans 16 amino acids. CDR3 sequence: CASSTMTSGRGYEQYF. The DNA for the CDR3 is TGTGCCAGTAGTACAATGACTAGCGGGAGAGGGTACGAGCAGTACTTC.

This clone was found a few times. This chain joins TRBV2 and TRBJ1-5; D gene unclear. CDR1 and CDR2 from the germline V gene are SNHLY and FYNNEI. The length of the CDR3 is 12 residues. Trimming removed 6 bases from V and 6 bases from J, with 9 bases in between. CDR3 DNA: TGTGCCAGCAGCGGAGAAGCTCAGCCCCAGCATTTT. It translates to CASSGEAQPQHF.

The chain carries TRBV27 and TRBJ2-3, with 7 bases lining up with TRBD1. The CDR3 has 16 residues. Germline CDR1 MNHEY, CDR2 SMNVEV (reference sequence). The V segment lost 10 bases and the J segment 2 bases; nucleotides outside the gene matches: 15. The CDR3 bases are TGTGCCACAAAAACCCGTAGGACAGGAATCACAGATACGCAGTATTTT. Amino acid sequence: CATKTRRTGITDTQYF.

The J gene is TRBJ2-1, the V gene TRBV4-1, with 7 positions matching TRBD1. Germline CDR1 MGHRA, CDR2 YSYEKL. This CDR3 comprises 16 residues. Losses at the gene ends were 2 bases for V and 4 bases for J; bases not matched to a gene: 8. The CDR3 loop is CASSQLGQPLYNEQFF. The CDR3 coding sequence is TGCGCCAGCAGCCAACTGGGACAGCCCCTTTACAATGAGCAGTTCTTC.

The gene calls are TRBV28 and TRBJ1-2; TRBD1 aligns across 10 bases. Germline assignment: CDR1 MDHEN and CDR2 SYDVKM. The trim removed 4 bases at V and 1 base at J, leaving 9 bases unmatched. There are 17 residues in the CDR3. Written as DNA, the CDR3 is TGTGCCAGCAGTTCCCGGGACAGGGGATTCTTTAACTATGGCTACACCTTC. Encoded protein: CASSSRDRGFFNYGYTF.

The chain carries TRBV19 and TRBJ2-3; 9 nucleotides match TRBD2. CDR1 and CDR2 from the germline V gene are LNHDA and SQIVND (reference sequence). Trimming took 9 bases from V and 0 from J; bases not matched to a gene: 13. The CDR3 is 17 amino acids. The CDR3 DNA reads as TGTGCCAGCCGACGAGGGGCTAGCGGGATTAGCACAGATACGCAGTATTTT. Its protein product is CASRRGASGISTDTQYF.

Concerning this clone: At the DNA level, this CDR3 is encoded by other sequences in the same sample as well. The CDR3, as DNA: TGCGCCAGCAGCTTGTCGGGATACGAGCAGTACTTC. Its translation is CASSLSGYEQYF. V gene TRBV5-1 combines with J gene TRBJ2-7, with a weak D call TRBD2 (5 bases). V lost 1 base and J lost 4, with 6 bases in between. Per the germline V gene, CDR1 is SGHRS and CDR2 is YFSETQ. The CDR3 is 12 residues long.

The rearrangement joins TRBV6-5 to TRBJ1-1; 11 nucleotides match TRBD1. This CDR3 region has 15 residues. The V and J ends lost 5 bases and 5 bases, in that order; junction bases with no gene match: 7. Looked up from germline, CDR1 is MNHEY and CDR2 is SVGAGI. The CDR3 nucleotides read TGTGCCAGCAGTACGGACAGGGGGCGTAAGACTGAAGCTTTCTTT. Its protein product is CASSTDRGRKTEAFF.

The chain recombines TRBV29-1 with TRBJ2-1; 11 bases map to TRBD1. V dropped 6 bases and J dropped 8; count of bases not matched to a gene: 3. Germline-derived CDR1 and CDR2 are SQVTM and ANQGSEA. This CDR3 has 12 amino acids. The CDR3 region is CSVGQGGDEQFF. CDR3 in DNA: TGCAGCGTGGGACAGGGGGGCGATGAGCAGTTCTTC.

This clone has a handful of counts. V is TRBV30 and J is TRBJ1-4, with a weak D call TRBD1 (5 bases). V was shortened by 4 bases and J by 8 bases, with 14 bases between the two germline ends. Germline V gives CDR1 GTSNPN, CDR2 SVGIG (reference sequence). CDR3 size: 13 residues. The CDR3 DNA follows: TGTGCCTGGATTCCCCTAGGGGTCGAAAAACTGTTTTTT. Amino acids: CAWIPLGVEKLFF.

This chain joins TRBV19 and TRBJ2-4; 7 nucleotides align to TRBD2. The CDR3 spans 15 residues. In germline, CDR1 is LNHDA, CDR2 SQIVND (reference sequence). Trimming took 3 bases from V and 6 from J; bases not matched to a gene: 8. The CDR3, as DNA: TGTGCCAGTAGTATGTCTTGGGAGGGAGGAAACATTCAGTACTTC. Its protein is CASSMSWEGGNIQYF.

This clone has more than one count but fewer than ten. The rearrangement joins TRBV7-2 to TRBJ2-7, with TRBD1 identical over 7 bases. Per the germline V gene, CDR1 is SGHTA and CDR2 is FQGNSA. The CDR3 is 15 amino acids. The junction had 7 bases not matched to a gene; V was cut back by 3 bases and J by 2 bases. The CDR3 DNA reads TGTGCCAGCAGCTTTAACCGGGACAGACCCTACGAGCAGTACTTC. Amino acid sequence: CASSFNRDRPYEQYF.

The V call is TRBV29-1, the J call TRBJ2-3, with 9 nucleotides matching TRBD2. The V and J ends lost 3 bases and 1 base, in that order; junction bases with no gene match: 5. The CDR3 length is 15 residues. Germline CDR1 reads SQVTM; CDR2 reads ANQGSEA. The CDR3: CSVDRAGGGTDTQYF. The CDR3 nucleotides read TGCAGCGTTGATCGAGCGGGAGGCGGCACAGATACGCAGTATTTT.

V is TRBV30 and J is TRBJ2-2; 12 nucleotides align to TRBD2. This CDR3 contains 15 residues. From germline, CDR1 is GTSNPN and CDR2 SVGIG (reference sequence). The ends lost 2 bases at V and 6 bases at J; junction bases unmatched: 4. DNA of the CDR3: TGTGCCTGGAGTCGACTAGCGGGAGTCCCCGGGGAGCTGTTTTTT. Protein: CAWSRLAGVPGELFF.

CDR3 DNA: TGTGCCACCAGCAGACGGGAGGCTCAGCCCCAGCATTTT. Its protein is CATSRREAQPQHF. The rearrangement links TRBV15 to TRBJ1-5; D unresolved. The V end lost 2 bases, the J end lost 6 bases, and 8 bases lay between the germline ends. This CDR3 contains 13 residues. The germline V gene has CDR1 LNHNV and CDR2 YYDKDF (reference sequence).

The V call is TRBV21-1, the J call TRBJ2-2; no check of the table's D call, TRBD1, against the DNA was made. TRBV21-1 is noted as a pseudogene. The CDR3 totals 16 residues. CDR3 in amino acids: CASSQAGTEHTGELFF. Written as DNA, the CDR3 is TGTGCCAGCTCTCAAGCAGGGACAGAGCACACCGGGGAGCTGTTTTTT.